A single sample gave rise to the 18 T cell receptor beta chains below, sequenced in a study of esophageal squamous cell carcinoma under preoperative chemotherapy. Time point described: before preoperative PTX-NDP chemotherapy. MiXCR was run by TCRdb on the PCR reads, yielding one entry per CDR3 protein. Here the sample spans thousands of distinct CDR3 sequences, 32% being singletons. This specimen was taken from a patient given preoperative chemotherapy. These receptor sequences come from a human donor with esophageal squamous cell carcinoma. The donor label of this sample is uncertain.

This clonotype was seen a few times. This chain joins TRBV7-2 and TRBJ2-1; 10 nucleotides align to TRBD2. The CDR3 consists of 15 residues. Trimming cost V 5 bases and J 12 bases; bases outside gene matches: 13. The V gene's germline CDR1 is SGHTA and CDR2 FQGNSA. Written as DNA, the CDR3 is TGTGCCAGCAGCCGTCTAGCGGGAGTCGGAGATACGCAGTTCTTC. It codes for CASSRLAGVGDTQFF.

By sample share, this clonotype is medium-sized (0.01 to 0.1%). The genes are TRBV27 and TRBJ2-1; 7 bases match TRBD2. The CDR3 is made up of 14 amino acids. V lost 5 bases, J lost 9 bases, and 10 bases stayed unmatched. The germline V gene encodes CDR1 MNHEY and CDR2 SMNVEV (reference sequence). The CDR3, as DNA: TGTGCCAGCAGTCCCCTTCGCGGGAGTTCTGAGCAGTTCTTC. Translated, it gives CASSPLRGSSEQFF.

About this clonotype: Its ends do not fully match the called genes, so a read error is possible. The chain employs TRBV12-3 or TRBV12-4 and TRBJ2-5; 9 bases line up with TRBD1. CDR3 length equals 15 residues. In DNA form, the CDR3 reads TGTGGCAGCAGTGATGACAGGGGGGCGGATGAGAGACAGTACTTC. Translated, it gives CGSSDDRGADERQYF.

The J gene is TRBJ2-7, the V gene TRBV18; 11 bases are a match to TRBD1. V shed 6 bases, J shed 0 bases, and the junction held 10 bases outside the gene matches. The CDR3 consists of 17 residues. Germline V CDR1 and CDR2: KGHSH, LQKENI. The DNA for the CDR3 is TGTGCCAGCTCCCAATCAACCGGGACAGGGGGCTCCTACGAGCAGTACTTC. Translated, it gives CASSQSTGTGGSYEQYF.

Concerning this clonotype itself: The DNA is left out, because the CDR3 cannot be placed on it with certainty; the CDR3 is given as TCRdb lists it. The CDR3 loop reads CASSLVGTGIEEYF. J is TRBJ2-5 and V is TRBV11-2; the D call TRBD1 from the table was never checked on the DNA. Including both end residues, the CDR3 is 14 amino acids long. Germline CDR1 reads SGHAT; CDR2 reads FQNNGV.

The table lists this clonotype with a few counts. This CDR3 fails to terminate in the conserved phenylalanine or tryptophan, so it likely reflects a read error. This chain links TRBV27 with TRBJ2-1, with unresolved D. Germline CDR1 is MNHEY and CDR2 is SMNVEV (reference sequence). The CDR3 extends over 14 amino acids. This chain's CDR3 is CASSFSAAYKEQFV. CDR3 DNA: TGTGCCAGCAGTTTTTCGGCGGCCTACAAGGAGCAGTTCGTC.

As DNA, the CDR3 is TGTGCCAGCAGCTTGAGACTAGCGACCAGCGGAGATACGCAGTATTTT. Translation gives CASSLRLATSGDTQYF. The V and J genes are TRBV7-2 and TRBJ2-3, with 8 positions matching TRBD2. The germline gives CDR1 SGHTA, CDR2 FQGNSA. This CDR3 spans 16 amino acids. V shed 3 bases, J shed 5 bases, and the junction held 10 bases outside the gene matches. The entire variable domain, with the rest obtained from reference TRBV7-2 and TRBJ2-3, is as follows: GAGVSQSPSNKVTEKGKDVELRCDPISGHTALYWYRQSLGQGLEFLIYFQGNSAPDKSGLPSDRFSAERTGGSVSTLTIQRTQQEDSAVYLCASSLRLATSGDTQYFGPGTRLTVL.

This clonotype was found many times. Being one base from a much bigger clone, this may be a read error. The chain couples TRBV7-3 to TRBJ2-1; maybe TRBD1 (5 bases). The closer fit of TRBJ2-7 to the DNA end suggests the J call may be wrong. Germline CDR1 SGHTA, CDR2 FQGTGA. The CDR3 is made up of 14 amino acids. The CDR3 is CASSPDSTRNEQYF. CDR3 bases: TGTGCCAGCAGCCCCGACAGTACTCGCAATGAGCAGTACTTC.

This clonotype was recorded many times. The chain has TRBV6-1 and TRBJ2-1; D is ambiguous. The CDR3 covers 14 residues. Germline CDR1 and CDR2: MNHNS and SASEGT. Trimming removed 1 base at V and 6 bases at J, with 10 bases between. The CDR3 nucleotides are TGTGCCAGCAGTGAAGACGCGACCCTCAATGAGCAGTTCTTC. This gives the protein CASSEDATLNEQFF.

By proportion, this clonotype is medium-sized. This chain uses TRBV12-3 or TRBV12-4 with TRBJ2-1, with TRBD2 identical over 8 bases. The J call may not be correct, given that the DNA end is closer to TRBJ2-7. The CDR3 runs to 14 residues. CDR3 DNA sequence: TGTGCCAGCAGTCCAAGGGGGACTAGTTACGAGCAGTACTTC. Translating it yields CASSPRGTSYEQYF.

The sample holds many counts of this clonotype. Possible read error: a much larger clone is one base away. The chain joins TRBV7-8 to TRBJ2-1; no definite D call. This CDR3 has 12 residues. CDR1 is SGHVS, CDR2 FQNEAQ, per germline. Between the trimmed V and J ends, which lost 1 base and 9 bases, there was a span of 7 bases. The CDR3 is CASSLGVGEQFF. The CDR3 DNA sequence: TGTGCCAGCAGCTTAGGTGTTGGTGAGCAGTTCTTC.

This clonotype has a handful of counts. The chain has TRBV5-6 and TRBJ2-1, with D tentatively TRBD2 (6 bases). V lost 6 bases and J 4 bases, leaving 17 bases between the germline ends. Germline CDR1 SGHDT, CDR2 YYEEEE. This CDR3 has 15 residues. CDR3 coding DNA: TGTGCCAGCACCCGGGCGGTAGCGGCATACAATGAGCAGTTCTTC. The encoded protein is CASTRAVAAYNEQFF.

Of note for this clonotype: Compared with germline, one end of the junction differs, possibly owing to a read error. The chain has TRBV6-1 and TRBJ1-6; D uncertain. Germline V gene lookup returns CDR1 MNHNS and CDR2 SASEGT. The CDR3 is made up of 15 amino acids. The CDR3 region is CASSDRRREGHEQCF. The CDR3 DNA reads TGTGCCAGCAGTGATCGAAGGCGGGAGGGCCACGAGCAGTGCTTT.

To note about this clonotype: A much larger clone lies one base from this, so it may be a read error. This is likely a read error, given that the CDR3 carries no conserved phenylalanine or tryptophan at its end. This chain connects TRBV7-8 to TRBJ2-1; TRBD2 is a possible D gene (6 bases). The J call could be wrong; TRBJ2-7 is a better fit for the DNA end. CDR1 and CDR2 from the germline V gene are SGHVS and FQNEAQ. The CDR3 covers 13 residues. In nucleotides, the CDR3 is TGTGCCAGCAGCGTTAGCGGACCCCACGAGCAGTACATC. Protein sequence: CASSVSGPHEQYI.

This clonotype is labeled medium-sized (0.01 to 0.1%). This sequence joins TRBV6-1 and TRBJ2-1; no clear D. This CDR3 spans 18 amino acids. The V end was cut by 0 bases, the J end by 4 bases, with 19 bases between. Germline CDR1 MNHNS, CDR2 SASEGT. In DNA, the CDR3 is TGTGCCAGCAGTGAAGCGATATCCGGGTCCAGACTTTACAATGAGCAGTTCTTC. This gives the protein CASSEAISGSRLYNEQFF.

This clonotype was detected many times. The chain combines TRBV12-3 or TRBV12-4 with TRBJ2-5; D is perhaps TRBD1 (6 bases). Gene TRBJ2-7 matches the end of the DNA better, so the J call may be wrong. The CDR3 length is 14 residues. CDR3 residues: CASSRQGYGREQYF. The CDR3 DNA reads TGTGCCAGCAGTCGTCAGGGGTACGGGCGCGAGCAGTACTTC.

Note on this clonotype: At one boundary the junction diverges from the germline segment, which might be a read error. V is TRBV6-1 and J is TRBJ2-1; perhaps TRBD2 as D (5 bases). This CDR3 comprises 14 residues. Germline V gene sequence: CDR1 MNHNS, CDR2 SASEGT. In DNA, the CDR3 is TGTGCCAGCAGTGAGCAGCGGCGCTCCTACGAGCGGTTCTTC. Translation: CASSEQRRSYERFF.

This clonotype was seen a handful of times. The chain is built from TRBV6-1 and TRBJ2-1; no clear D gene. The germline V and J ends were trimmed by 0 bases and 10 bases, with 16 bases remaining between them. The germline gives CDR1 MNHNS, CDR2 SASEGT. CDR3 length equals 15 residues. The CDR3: CASSEALTFEYEQFF. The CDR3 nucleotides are TGTGCCAGCAGTGAAGCGCTTACCTTTGAGTACGAGCAGTTCTTC.